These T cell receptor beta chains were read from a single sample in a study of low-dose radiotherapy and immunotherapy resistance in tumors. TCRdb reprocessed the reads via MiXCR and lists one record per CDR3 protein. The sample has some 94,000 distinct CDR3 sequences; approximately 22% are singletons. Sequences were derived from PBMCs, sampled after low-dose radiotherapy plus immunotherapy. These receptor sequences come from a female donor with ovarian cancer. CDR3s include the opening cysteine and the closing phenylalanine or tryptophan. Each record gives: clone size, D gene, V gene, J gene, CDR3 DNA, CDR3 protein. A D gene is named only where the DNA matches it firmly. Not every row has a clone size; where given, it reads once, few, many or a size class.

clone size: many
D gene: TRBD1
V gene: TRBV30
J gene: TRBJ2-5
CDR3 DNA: TGTGCCTGGAGTGCCGGACAGGACCAAGAGACCCAGTACTTC
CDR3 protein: CAWSAGQDQETQYF

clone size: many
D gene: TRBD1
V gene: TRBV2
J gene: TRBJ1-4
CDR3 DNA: TGTGCCAGCAGTAGGGACAGTAATGAAAAACTGTTTTTT
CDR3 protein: CASSRDSNEKLFF

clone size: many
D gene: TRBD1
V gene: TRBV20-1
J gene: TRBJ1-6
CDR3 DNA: TGCAGTGCCTTGGGACAGTCCCATTCACCCCTCCACTTT
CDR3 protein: CSALGQSHSPLHF

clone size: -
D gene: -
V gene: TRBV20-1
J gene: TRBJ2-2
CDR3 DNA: TGCAGTGCTAGAGTCCTCATAGGTATCGGGGAGCTGTTTTTT
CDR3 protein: CSARVLIGIGELFF

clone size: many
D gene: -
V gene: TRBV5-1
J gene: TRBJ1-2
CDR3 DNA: TGCGCCAGCAGCCGGGCGCGGGAATACTACACCTTC
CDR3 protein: CASSRAREYYTF

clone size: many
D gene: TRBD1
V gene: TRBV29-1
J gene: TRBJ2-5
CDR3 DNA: TGCAGCGTGTCGGGACAGGGCGGAGAGACCCAGTACTTC
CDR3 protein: CSVSGQGGETQYF

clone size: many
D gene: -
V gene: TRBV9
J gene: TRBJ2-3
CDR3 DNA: TGTGCCAGCAGCCCCCTGGGGAAAAGCACAGATACGCAGTATTTT
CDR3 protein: CASSPLGKSTDTQYF

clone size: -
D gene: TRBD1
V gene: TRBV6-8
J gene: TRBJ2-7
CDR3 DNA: TGTGCCAGCAGTACCGAAGTTGGGACAGGGCTACCTAGAGAGCAGTACTTC
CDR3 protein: CASSTEVGTGLPREQYF

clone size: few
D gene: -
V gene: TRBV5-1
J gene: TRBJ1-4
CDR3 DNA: TGCGCCAGCAGCGCAACAGGGATGAAAAATGAAAAACTGTTTTTT
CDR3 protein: CASSATGMKNEKLFF

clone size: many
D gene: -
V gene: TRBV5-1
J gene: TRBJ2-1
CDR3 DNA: TGCGCCAGCAGCTTGGGACGGACCCCAAGCAATGAGCAGTTCTTC
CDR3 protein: CASSLGRTPSNEQFF

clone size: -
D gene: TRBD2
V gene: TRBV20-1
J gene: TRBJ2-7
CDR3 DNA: TGCAGTGCTACTTACACGGGACTAGGGGGAAGCGAGCAGTACTTC
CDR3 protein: CSATYTGLGGSEQYF

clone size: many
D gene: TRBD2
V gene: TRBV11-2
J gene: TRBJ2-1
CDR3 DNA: TGTGCCAGCAGCTTAGTTAGCGGGACGTACAATGAGCAGTTCTTC
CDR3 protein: CASSLVSGTYNEQFF

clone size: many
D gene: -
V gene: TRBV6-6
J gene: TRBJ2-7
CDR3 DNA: TGTGCCAGCAGTATTAGCTCCTACGAGCAGTACTTC
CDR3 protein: CASSISSYEQYF

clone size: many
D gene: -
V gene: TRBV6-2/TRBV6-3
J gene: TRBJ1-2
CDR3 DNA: TGTGCCAGCAGTTACGTCTATCAAGTGGGGCGCGACTATGGCTACACCTTC
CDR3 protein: CASSYVYQVGRDYGYTF

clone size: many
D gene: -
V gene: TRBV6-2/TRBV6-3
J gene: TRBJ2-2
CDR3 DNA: TGTGCCAGCACTAGGGACACTTACACCGGGGAGCTGTTTTTT
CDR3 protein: CASTRDTYTGELFF